Presented here are 24 T cell receptor beta chains from one specimen sequenced in a study of T cells in localized non-small cell lung cancer. Produced via immunoSEQ multiplex PCR; TCRdb's table is partial and in-frame only. The table records approximately 89,000 clones, over 70% of them present only once. This sample comprised PBMCs, obtained before any cancer treatment. These receptors all stem from a man aged 40 to 69 with stage II squamous cell lung carcinoma.

A remark on this clone: An end of the junction does not agree with germline; a read error may underlie this. The V and J genes are TRBV7-7 and TRBJ2-1; perhaps TRBD2 as D (5 bases). The CDR3 runs to 14 residues. CDR1 and CDR2 (germline): SSHAT, FNYEAQ (reference sequence). CDR3 sequence (DNA): TGTGCTAGCAGCTTAGATACTCCGGGATCTGAGCAGTTCTTC. Its translation is CASSLDTPGSEQFF.

The chain uses TRBV27 and TRBJ2-6, with D unclear. CDR3 length: 15 amino acids. The V gene lost 5 bases and the J gene lost 0 bases, with 8 bases spanning the gap. Germline V CDR1 and CDR2: MNHEY, SMNVEV (reference sequence). The CDR3 bases are TGTGCCAGCAGTCCCAGCCACTCTGGGGCCAACGTCCTGACTTTC. Amino acid sequence: CASSPSHSGANVLTF.

The chain couples TRBV30 to TRBJ1-5; D unclear. CDR3 length: 13 residues. Germline-derived CDR1 and CDR2 are GTSNPN and SVGIG (reference sequence). V dropped 2 bases and J dropped 3 bases, with 8 bases sitting between them. CDR3 residues: CAWSMGLNQPQHF. CDR3 bases: TGTGCCTGGAGTATGGGCCTCAATCAGCCCCAGCATTTT.

A few counts support this clone. This sequence joins TRBV6-1 and TRBJ1-6, with D unclear. Per germline, CDR1 MNHNS and CDR2 SASEGT. Trimming cost V 6 bases and J 9 bases, with 18 bases left between them. The CDR3 sequence is 15 residues long. CDR3 in DNA: TGTGCCAGCAGCCCCGGCCCGGCCGGAGGTTCACCCCTCCACTTT. This sequence encodes CASSPGPAGGSPLHF.

The V gene is TRBV19, the J gene TRBJ2-5, with D tentatively TRBD2 (6 bases). V dropped 6 bases and J dropped 3 bases, with 11 bases sitting between them. Germline CDR1 LNHDA, CDR2 SQIVND (reference sequence). CDR3 length: 13 residues. This chain's CDR3 is CASRPRGKETQYF. CDR3 in DNA: TGTGCCAGTAGGCCCCGCGGGAAAGAGACCCAGTACTTC.

The chain couples TRBV27 to TRBJ2-7; 13 bases agree with TRBD2. The CDR3 is made up of 17 amino acids. Germline V CDR1 and CDR2: MNHEY, SMNVEV (reference sequence). With V trimmed by 5 bases and J by 1 base, 8 bases remained unmatched. The CDR3 here is CASSPGTSGVLSYEQYF. CDR3 nucleotide sequence: TGTGCCAGCAGTCCCGGGACTAGCGGGGTGTTGTCCTACGAGCAGTACTTC.

This chain links TRBV9 with TRBJ1-6; the match to TRBD1 covers 9 bases. This CDR3 comprises 14 residues. With 4 bases clipped from V and 8 bases from J, the junction kept 4 bases outside the gene matches. The germline CDR1 and CDR2 sequences are SGDLS and YYNGEE. The CDR3 loop is CASSFRDRDSPLHF. In nucleotides, the CDR3 is TGTGCCAGCAGCTTCCGGGACAGGGATTCACCCCTCCACTTT.

The sample holds many counts of this clone. V and J are TRBV6-6 and TRBJ2-5; D is uncertain. Trimming left V 6 bases short and J 5 bases short, with 19 bases between. Germline CDR1 MNHNY, CDR2 SVGAGI (reference sequence). The CDR3 runs to 15 residues. As DNA, the CDR3 is TGTGCCAGCAGCCTCCGGACGAACAGCTGGGAGACCCAGTACTTC. Encoded protein: CASSLRTNSWETQYF.

The V and J genes are TRBV7-9 and TRBJ2-7, with D possibly TRBD1 on 6 matching bases. This CDR3 spans 17 amino acids. The germline V gene has CDR1 SEHNR and CDR2 FQNEAQ (reference sequence). The V and J ends lost 4 bases and 0 bases respectively, with 19 bases between them. This chain's CDR3 is CASSSSAAGVSSYEQYF. The CDR3 bases are TGTGCCAGCAGCTCGAGTGCCGCAGGGGTTAGCTCCTACGAGCAGTACTTC. The full variable domain, in which reference TRBV7-9 and TRBJ2-7 provide the parts outside the CDR3, is DTGVSQNPRHKITKRGQNVTFRCDPISEHNRLYWYRQTLGQGPEFLTYFQNEAQLEKSRLLSDRFSAERPKGSFSTLEIQRTEQGDSAMYLCASSSSAAGVSSYEQYFGPGTRLTVT.

The gene calls are TRBV18 and TRBJ2-5; no clear D gene. CDR1 is KGHSH and CDR2 is LQKENI in the germline V gene. CDR3 length equals 14 residues. Trimming shortened V by 2 bases and J by 5 bases, and 12 bases separated the two germline ends. CDR3 nucleotides: TGTGCCAGCTCACCAGAACCCCAAGGGGAGACCCAGTACTTC. Translated: CASSPEPQGETQYF.

The chain uses TRBV2 and TRBJ1-6, with D hard to call. The CDR3 sequence is 12 residues long. V gave up 1 base and J gave up 10 bases, with 5 bases separating them. Germline values: CDR1 SNHLY, CDR2 FYNNEI. CDR3 DNA sequence: TGTGCCAGCAGTGAAGGGGCGTCACCCCTCCACTTT. Protein: CASSEGASPLHF. The full variable domain, rest sourced from reference TRBV2 and TRBJ1-6, is EPEVTQTPSHQVTQMGQEVILRCVPISNHLYFYWYRQILGQKVEFLVSFYNNEISEKSEIFDDQFSVERPDGSNFTLKIRSTKLEDSAMYFCASSEGASPLHFGNGTRLTVT.

V is TRBV7-2 and J is TRBJ2-2; perhaps TRBD2 as D (7 bases). The length of the CDR3 is 16 residues. V shed 5 bases and J shed 0 bases, with 13 bases lying between them. Looked up from germline, CDR1 is SGHTA and CDR2 is FQGNSA. CDR3 sequence reads: CASSPPGGTNTGELFF. The DNA of the CDR3 is TGTGCCAGCAGCCCTCCGGGGGGCACGAACACCGGGGAGCTGTTTTTT.

The chain combines TRBV4-1 with TRBJ2-2; 10 positions agree with TRBD2. This CDR3 comprises 16 residues. Trimming took 5 bases from V and 7 from J; bases not matched to a gene: 10. Per the germline V gene, CDR1 is MGHRA and CDR2 is YSYEKL. The DNA for the CDR3 is TGCGCCAGCAGCAAGGGAGCGGGGGGGCGCGTCGGGGAGCTGTTTTTT. Amino acid sequence: CASSKGAGGRVGELFF.

Here the CDR3 reads CSTAEENTEAFF. CDR3 nucleotides: TGCAGCACCGCAGAGGAAAACACTGAAGCTTTCTTT. This chain links TRBV29-1 with TRBJ1-1; no clear D gene. The CDR3 has 12 amino acids. The germline V gene has CDR1 SQVTM and CDR2 ANQGSEA. Trimming left V 8 bases short and J 2 bases short, with 12 bases between.

J is TRBJ1-1 and V is TRBV6-5; weak D call: TRBD1 (6 bases). Trimming cost V 2 bases and J 0 bases, with 10 bases left between them. The CDR3 covers 15 residues. Germline V gives CDR1 MNHEY, CDR2 SVGAGI. CDR3 DNA sequence: TGTGCCAGCAGTTACAATGGACAGATGAACACTGAAGCTTTCTTT. This codes for CASSYNGQMNTEAFF.

The chain joins TRBV29-1 to TRBJ2-3; TRBD2 agrees at 11 bases. V lost 2 bases and J lost 14; bases outside the gene matches: 12. CDR3 size: 14 residues. Per germline, CDR1 SQVTM and CDR2 ANQGSEA. This chain's CDR3 is CSVELAGGPPSPYF. The CDR3 coding sequence is TGCAGCGTTGAACTAGCGGGAGGCCCTCCCTCCCCGTATTTT.

Points on this clone: The sample contains more than one DNA sequence encoding this CDR3. The chain employs TRBV28 and TRBJ1-5; 7 bases align to TRBD1. From germline, CDR1 is MDHEN and CDR2 SYDVKM. Trimming took 2 bases from V and 4 from J; bases not matched to a gene: 5. This CDR3 has 15 amino acids. The CDR3 DNA follows: TGTGCCAGCAGTTTAGTCGGGACAGCAAATCAGCCCCAGCATTTT. Translated, it gives CASSLVGTANQPQHF.

The rearrangement joins TRBV7-8 to TRBJ1-5; 8 bases agree with TRBD1. J lost 6 bases, V lost 5 bases, and 9 bases had no gene match. This CDR3 has 15 residues. CDR1 is SGHVS and CDR2 is FQNEAQ in the germline V gene. The CDR3, as DNA: TGTGCCAGCAGCCGAGACAGGGGATCTGGTCAGCCCCAGCATTTT. The encoded protein is CASSRDRGSGQPQHF.

This clone was seen more than once but under ten times. The V and J genes are TRBV19 and TRBJ1-5, with no clear D. The CDR3 consists of 13 residues. Germline lookup yields CDR1 LNHDA and CDR2 SQIVND (reference sequence). Trimming shortened V by 5 bases and J by 3 bases, and 8 bases separated the two germline ends. CDR3 in amino acids: CASSFPPNQPQHF. In DNA form, the CDR3 reads TGTGCCAGTAGTTTCCCGCCCAATCAGCCCCAGCATTTT.

V is TRBV4-1 and J is TRBJ2-3, with 8 bases lining up with TRBD2. The germline V gene encodes CDR1 MGHRA and CDR2 YSYEKL. The V segment lost 6 bases and the J segment 5 bases; nucleotides outside the gene matches: 22. This CDR3 has 19 amino acids. CDR3 residues: CASSLIGEGLAGFVDTQYF. CDR3 nucleotide sequence: TGCGCCAGCAGTCTCATAGGGGAGGGTCTAGCGGGTTTTGTAGATACGCAGTATTTT.

The V and J genes are TRBV11-2 and TRBJ2-2; D call uncertain. Germline V gene data show CDR1 as SGHAT and CDR2 as FQNNGV. V was shortened by 7 bases and J by 6 bases, with 15 bases between the two germline ends. The CDR3 spans 14 residues. The CDR3 DNA reads TGTGCCAGCACTCTCACCTCCCTGTCCGGGGAGCTGTTTTTT. This gives the protein CASTLTSLSGELFF.

The J gene is TRBJ2-1, the V gene TRBV19; D could derive from TRBD1 or TRBD2 (5 bases each). This CDR3 has 15 residues. Germline CDR1 LNHDA, CDR2 SQIVND (reference sequence). V gave up 7 bases and J gave up 3 bases, with 16 bases separating them. The chain's CDR3 is CASTVGVTLYNEQFF. DNA for the CDR3: TGTGCCAGTACGGTGGGGGTAACCCTCTACAATGAGCAGTTCTTC.

The chain combines TRBV29-1 with TRBJ1-4, with D unclear. The CDR3 has 11 amino acids. Germline V gives CDR1 SQVTM, CDR2 ANQGSEA. Trimming pared 3 bases from V and 5 bases from J, leaving 4 bases between. The CDR3 loop reads CSVDRNEKLFF. CDR3 DNA: TGCAGCGTTGACCGGAATGAAAAACTGTTTTTT.

This clone was observed a single time. This chain links TRBV5-6 with TRBJ1-1; D gene uncertain. The V gene's germline CDR1 is SGHDT and CDR2 YYEEEE. V lost 0 bases, J lost 0 bases, and 15 bases lay in between. This CDR3 is 17 amino acids long. DNA of the CDR3: TGTGCCAGCAGCTTGGCTGGCGGGGTTCGAATGAACACTGAAGCTTTCTTT. This codes for CASSLAGGVRMNTEAFF.